This T cell receptor (beta chain) is from a study of T cell repertoires in cytomegalovirus infection (dated by TCRdb to between 2018 and 2021). Describing the broader study: The HLA type of each donor mattered for the analysis, because public TCR beta signatures pointed to carriage of CMV infection along with the matching HLA type. Broad study findings and their caveats: The ex vivo response was dominated by HLA-C-restricted CMV-specific TCR beta clonotypes, which also provided the single most frequent clonotype in two of eight donors. Cumulative frequency of public TCR beta family members discriminated carriers of CMV infection plus the relevant HLA type in this cohort and an independent roughly 340-donor cohort.

For sequencing, an Illumina HiSeq 1500 was employed. The public reads were quality trimmed at Q25 with fastp and then assembled into clones with MiXCR by TCRdb, keeping productive beta chains. CDR3 protein duplicates are merged, each entry listing the most common genes and DNA. The sample profile shows under 150,000 distinct CDR3 sequences; roughly 9% of them were found once. The top ten clonotypes cover roughly a tenth of the sample. CDR3 length: 14 amino acids, cysteine to phenylalanine. CDR3 DNA is the only sequence kept; it has 42 bases, read in frame from the first base. Sequences SGHVT (CDR1) and SQSDAQ (CDR2) are obtained from the germline V gene. V and J are truncated by 5 bases and 5 bases respectively, leaving an intervening sequence of 15 bases. Note on this clonotype: Its antigen specificity is not known. Per-base quality was not reported, and no clone a single base away is much larger than it.

This chain joins TRBV7-4 to TRBJ1-2; the D gene is possibly TRBD1, with 5 bases matching. The sequencing sample was made of PBMCs. The sequence derives from a human donor in good health (CMV status not recorded). Some clones in this sample may be carry-over from other donors' samples. The nucleotides are TGTGCCAGCAGCGTCGAAGGGACGGATTATGGCTACACCTTC. It encodes CASSVEGTDYGYTF.